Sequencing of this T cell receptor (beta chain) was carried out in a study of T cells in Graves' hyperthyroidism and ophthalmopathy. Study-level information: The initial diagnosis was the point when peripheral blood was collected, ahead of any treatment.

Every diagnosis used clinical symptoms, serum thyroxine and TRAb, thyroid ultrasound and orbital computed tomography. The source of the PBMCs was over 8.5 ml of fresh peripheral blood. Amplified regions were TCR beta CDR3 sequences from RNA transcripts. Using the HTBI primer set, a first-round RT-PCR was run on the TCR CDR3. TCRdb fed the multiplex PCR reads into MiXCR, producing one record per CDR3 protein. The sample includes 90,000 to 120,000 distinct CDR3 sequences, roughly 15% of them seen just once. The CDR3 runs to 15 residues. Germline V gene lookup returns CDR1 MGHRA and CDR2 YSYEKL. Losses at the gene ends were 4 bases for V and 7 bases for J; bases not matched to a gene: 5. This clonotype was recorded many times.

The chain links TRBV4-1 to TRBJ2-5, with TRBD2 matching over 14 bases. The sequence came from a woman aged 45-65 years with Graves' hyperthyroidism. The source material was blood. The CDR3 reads CASSRLAGGLLTQYF. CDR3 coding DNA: TGCGCCAGCAGCCGACTAGCGGGAGGGCTGTTGACCCAGTACTTC.